These T cell receptor beta chains were read from a single sample in a study of T-cell memory formation after mild COVID-19. TCRdb redid the calling of the 5' RACE reads with MiXCR, one entry per CDR3 protein. The data show roughly 340,000 distinct CDR3 sequences, with roughly 20% seen just once and roughly a fifth held by the top ten. The sample consisted of PBMCs or a T cell subset sorted from them (not recorded which). The source of these receptors is a man between 18 and 35 years old who had mild COVID-19 (a few samples of this study predate the infection). Cell type and time point are not known. Each CDR3 is given with its conserved first and last residue. Each record gives: D gene, clone size, V gene, J gene, CDR3 DNA, CDR3 protein. D genes are given only for firm matches. For some rows the clone size is stated as once, few or many, or as a class when expanded; others skip it.

TRBD1,-,TRBV4-2,TRBJ2-1,TGTGCCAGCAGCCTGGGACAGGGGGTCGATGAGCAGTTCTTC,CASSLGQGVDEQFF
TRBD1,-,TRBV6-6,TRBJ2-5,TGTGCCAGCAGGCGCTCACCTGGGACAGCGCAAGAGACCCAGTACTTC,CASRRSPGTAQETQYF
-,-,TRBV6-1,TRBJ1-2,TGTGCCACCACAGGGTATGACTATGGCTACACCTTC,CATTGYDYGYTF
-,few,TRBV4-3,TRBJ2-1,TGCGCCAGCAGCCAAGGTCATTACAATGAGCAGTTCTTC,CASSQGHYNEQFF
-,once,TRBV11-3,TRBJ2-1,TGTGCCAGCAGCTTAGAGTCCGCCTCCTACAATGAGCAGTTCTTC,CASSLESASYNEQFF
-,many,TRBV24-1,TRBJ2-3,TGTGCCACCAGTGGAGGGGAGCACACAGATACGCAGTATTTT,CATSGGEHTDTQYF
TRBD1,-,TRBV5-1,TRBJ1-1,TGCGCCAGCAGCTCAGGACAGGGGGTAATTGAAGCTTTCTTT,CASSSGQGVIEAFF
-,-,TRBV5-1,TRBJ2-7,TGCGCCAGCAGCTTGGGGGAATTCAGCTCCTACGAGCAGTACTTC,CASSLGEFSSYEQYF
-,few,TRBV4-1,TRBJ2-7,TGCGCCAGCAGCCCACAGATACTATACGAGCAGTACTTC,CASSPQILYEQYF
-,few,TRBV10-3,TRBJ2-3,TGTGCCACTAAACCGGGTTTTAGCACAGATACGCAGTATTTT,CATKPGFSTDTQYF
TRBD1,few,TRBV5-1,TRBJ2-7,TGCGCCAGCAGCTTGGGGACAGGGAGCCACGAGCAGTACTTC,CASSLGTGSHEQYF
-,few,TRBV20-1,TRBJ1-6,TGCAGTGCTGGCGGAACCGGCGCCGCGGATAATTCACCCCTCCACTTT,CSAGGTGAADNSPLHF
-,few,TRBV7-2,TRBJ2-7,TGTGCCAGCAGCATCTCGGGCTACGAGCAGTACTTC,CASSISGYEQYF
-,few,TRBV2,TRBJ1-5,TGTGCCAGCAGTCCGAGGGATCAGCCCCAGCATTTT,CASSPRDQPQHF
TRBD1,-,TRBV12-3/TRBV12-4,TRBJ2-7,TGTGCCAGCAGTTTGGACAGGTATTCCTACGAGCAGTACTTC,CASSLDRYSYEQYF
-,-,TRBV15,TRBJ1-5,TGTGCCACCGGAGAAGGCAGAGGGCGAGTTCTGCAGCCCCAGCATTTT,CATGEGRGRVLQPQHF
-,-,TRBV5-5,TRBJ1-2,TGTGCCAGCAGCCAACAGACAGTTGACTATGGCTACACCTTC,CASSQQTVDYGYTF
-,-,TRBV9,TRBJ2-1,TGTGCCAGCAGCGTAGGCGGACACTCCTACAATGAGCAGTTCTTC,CASSVGGHSYNEQFF
-,few,TRBV20-1,TRBJ1-5,TGCAGTGCCGACTCAGGGAGTGGCCAGCCCCAGCATTTT,CSADSGSGQPQHF
-,-,TRBV28,TRBJ1-2,TGTGCCAGCAGTTTACAGGGGTGGGACTATGGCTACACCTTC,CASSLQGWDYGYTF
TRBD1,few,TRBV30,TRBJ1-6,TGTGCCTGGAGGGGGGACAGGACCTATAATTCACCCCTCCACTTT,CAWRGDRTYNSPLHF
TRBD2,few,TRBV5-1,TRBJ2-1,TGCGCCAGCAGCTCTAGCGGGGCGAGCTCCTACAATGAGCAGTTCTTC,CASSSSGASSYNEQFF
-,-,TRBV4-1,TRBJ1-6,TGCGCCAGCAGCTTAGAGACCAGTACGAATTCACCCCTACACTTT,CASSLETSTNSPLHF
-,few,TRBV20-1,TRBJ2-5,TGCAGTGCCAGCCCGGGCGAGACCCAGTACTTC,CSASPGETQYF
-,-,TRBV4-2,TRBJ1-1,TGTGCCAGCAGCCAAGATGAGGGGTTAAGTGAAGCTTTCTTT,CASSQDEGLSEAFF
TRBD1,-,TRBV10-3,TRBJ2-7,TGTGCCATCAGTGGACAGGGCTACGAGCAGTACTTC,CAISGQGYEQYF
TRBD2,few,TRBV9,TRBJ2-3,TGTGCCAGCAGCGTAGCTAGCGGGAGCACAGATACGCAGTATTTT,CASSVASGSTDTQYF
-,few,TRBV5-1,TRBJ2-7,TGCGCCAGCAGTAAGACAGAGTCCTACGAGCAGTACTTC,CASSKTESYEQYF
-,few,TRBV20-1,TRBJ2-1,TGCAGTGCTAGAGGATTGGGCAACTACAATGAGCAGTTCTTC,CSARGLGNYNEQFF
TRBD2,-,TRBV28,TRBJ2-1,TGTGCCAGCGGGCGAGCGGGGGGGTGGAATGAGCAGTTCTTC,CASGRAGGWNEQFF
-,-,TRBV5-1,TRBJ2-3,TGCGCCAGCAGCTTGGCACAGATAACAGATACGCAGTATTTT,CASSLAQITDTQYF
-,-,TRBV4-1,TRBJ2-7,TGCGCCAGCAGCCAACCGGGACTGAGGGGCGAGCAGTACTTC,CASSQPGLRGEQYF
TRBD1,few,TRBV6-2/TRBV6-3,TRBJ2-2,TGTGCCAGCAAGAGGGGACAGGGGGCTGACGGGGAGCTGTTTTTT,CASKRGQGADGELFF
-,few,TRBV9,TRBJ2-5,TGTGCCAGCAGCGTAGGGGCCCAAGAGACCCAGTACTTC,CASSVGAQETQYF
TRBD1,-,TRBV6-2/TRBV6-3,TRBJ2-7,TGTGCCAGCAGTTACTCCCGGGACAGGGGGTCCTACGAGCAGTACTTC,CASSYSRDRGSYEQYF
-,-,TRBV28,TRBJ2-3,TGTGCCAGCAGTTTGGGACGGCCAGATACGCAGAATTTT,CASSLGRPDTQNF
TRBD1,few,TRBV5-5,TRBJ2-6,TGTGCCAGCGCAGGACAGGGGACGGGGGCCAACGTCCTGACTTTC,CASAGQGTGANVLTF
TRBD2,-,TRBV10-2,TRBJ2-1,TGCGCCAGCAGTGACACATCGGGGGGGAGTAATGAGCAGTTCTTC,CASSDTSGGSNEQFF
-,few,TRBV27,TRBJ2-5,TGTGCCAGCAGTCCAGCGAAGCAAGAGACCCAGTACTTC,CASSPAKQETQYF
-,-,TRBV4-1,TRBJ2-2,TGCGCCAGCAGCCAGATTTCACATTCGAACACCGGGGAGCTGTTTTTT,CASSQISHSNTGELFF